Listed here are 10 T cell receptor beta chains from one sample, sequenced in a study of blood T cell repertoires in COVID-19. Produced via immunoSEQ multiplex PCR; TCRdb's table is partial and in-frame only. Among about 180,000 clones listed, approximately 83% were seen once. Sequenced input: peripheral blood. The receptors come from a human donor with active or convalescent COVID-19. The donor label of this sample is uncertain.

This chain connects TRBV7-9 to TRBJ1-5; maybe TRBD1 (6 bases). The germline V gene encodes CDR1 SEHNR and CDR2 FQNEAQ (reference sequence). Trimming removed 3 bases at V and 5 bases at J, with 11 bases between. The CDR3 length is 14 residues. The CDR3 DNA reads as TGTGCCAGCAGCTTTGGGGGGGGGCATCAGCCCCAGCATTTT. Protein: CASSFGGGHQPQHF.

The V call is TRBV27, the J call TRBJ2-7, with 11 bases fitting TRBD1. The V gene's germline CDR1 is MNHEY and CDR2 SMNVEV (reference sequence). The CDR3 consists of 16 residues. J gave up 4 bases and V 5 bases, and 10 bases lay outside the gene matches. The CDR3 nucleotides are TGTGCCAGCAGTAACCCCCGGGACAGGGGGTTTTACGAGCAGTACTTC. It codes for CASSNPRDRGFYEQYF.

The chain recombines TRBV5-1 with TRBJ2-5, with TRBD2 matching over 10 bases. The germline CDR1 and CDR2 sequences are SGHRS and YFSETQ. The length of the CDR3 is 17 residues. Trimming removed 4 bases from V and 1 base from J; junction bases left unmatched: 10. The CDR3 is CASSPETSGFGQETQYF. CDR3 sequence (DNA): TGCGCCAGCAGCCCTGAGACTAGCGGGTTCGGCCAAGAGACCCAGTACTTC.

In DNA, the CDR3 is TGTGCCAGCAGTCAACTAGCGGGAGTTGACGAGCAGTACTTC. This gives the protein CASSQLAGVDEQYF. The chain is built from TRBV28 and TRBJ2-7, with 11 bases identical to TRBD2. The length of the CDR3 is 14 residues. CDR1 and CDR2 from the germline V gene are MDHEN and SYDVKM. The V gene end was trimmed by 5 bases and the J gene end by 5 bases; junction bases not matched to a gene: 5.

This chain links TRBV2 with TRBJ2-7; D might be TRBD2 (5 bases). This CDR3 spans 14 amino acids. Trimming removed 4 bases at V and 0 bases at J, with 10 bases between. Per germline, CDR1 SNHLY and CDR2 FYNNEI. The CDR3 bases are TGTGCCAGCAGTGTCAGAGAGGGCTCCTACGAGCAGTACTTC. This sequence encodes CASSVREGSYEQYF.

This chain uses TRBV7-9 with TRBJ2-2, with 12 bases matching TRBD1. The CDR3 covers 15 residues. Losses at the gene ends were 2 bases for V and 8 bases for J; bases not matched to a gene: 3. Germline V gives CDR1 SEHNR, CDR2 FQNEAQ (reference sequence). CDR3 amino acids: CASSLKGQGAGELFF. Here the CDR3 DNA reads TGTGCCAGCAGCTTAAAGGGACAGGGGGCTGGGGAGCTGTTTTTT.

This chain uses TRBV5-1 with TRBJ2-7, with D perhaps TRBD1 (5 bases). V was clipped by 9 bases and J by 2 bases, with 15 bases between them. The CDR3 covers 13 residues. Per germline, CDR1 SGHRS and CDR2 YFSETQ. CDR3 sequence: CATRDQGAYEQYF. The CDR3 region has the DNA TGCGCCACCAGAGACCAGGGCGCCTACGAGCAGTACTTC.

This chain uses TRBV6-4 with TRBJ2-1; 7 bases are shared with TRBD2. Per the germline V gene, CDR1 is MRHNA and CDR2 is SNTAGT. The V gene end was trimmed by 1 base and the J gene end by 5 bases; junction bases not matched to a gene: 8. This CDR3 is built from 16 residues. The CDR3 is CASSDYGGEGNNEQFF. The DNA of the CDR3 is TGTGCCAGCAGTGACTACGGCGGGGAGGGGAACAATGAGCAGTTCTTC.

The rearrangement joins TRBV5-1 to TRBJ1-6, with D perhaps TRBD1 (6 bases). The CDR3 runs to 16 residues. Looked up from germline, CDR1 is SGHRS and CDR2 is YFSETQ. The germline V and J ends were trimmed by 4 bases and 7 bases, with 18 bases remaining between them. CDR3 sequence (DNA): TGCGCCAGCAGCGTGGATCCACAGGGTCTCAATTCACCCCTCCACTTT. Its protein is CASSVDPQGLNSPLHF. Supplemented by reference TRBV5-1 and TRBJ1-6, the full variable domain reads KAGVTQTPRYLIKTRGQQVTLSCSPISGHRSVSWYQQTPGQGLQFLFEYFSETQRNKGNFPGRFSGRQFSNSRSEMNVSTLELGDSALYLCASSVDPQGLNSPLHFGNGTRLTVT.

This chain uses TRBV28 with TRBJ1-2; the match to TRBD1 covers 7 bases. There are 14 residues in the CDR3. Germline assignment: CDR1 MDHEN and CDR2 SYDVKM. V lost 4 bases and J lost 7; bases outside the gene matches: 9. CDR3 protein: CASSSPDREGGYTF. DNA for the CDR3: TGTGCCAGCAGTTCCCCCGACAGGGAAGGTGGCTACACCTTC.